The entry below describes one T cell receptor (beta chain). Its antigen remains unknown. This entry belongs to a study of CD8 T cells in Susac syndrome. Findings of the study overall: In its TCR sequencing and HLA analysis, the study acknowledged that the number of individuals was relatively small.

Healthy donors constituted the control group, matched for age and sex. The CD8+ and CD4+ T cells were negatively isolated, with the TEMRA cells enriched by FACS. The CDR3 is 14 residues long. Germline V gene lookup returns CDR1 MNHEY and CDR2 SMNVEV (reference sequence). Trimming removed 4 bases from V and 5 bases from J, with 14 bases in between. A quantity of 0.5 to 1 ug RNA underwent reverse transcription using random hexamers. The TCR beta CDR3 was amplified by immunoSEQ multiplex PCR across 54 Vbeta, 13 Jbeta. One entry per CDR3 protein, called by TCRdb with MiXCR from the immunoSEQ multiplex PCR reads. Among about 200,000 distinct CDR3 sequences listed, roughly 96% were seen once.

The chain is built from TRBV27 and TRBJ2-5; maybe TRBD1 (6 bases). The specimen sequenced was CD4+ T cells from PBMCs. This clonotype was obtained from a human donor in good health. The CDR3 sequence: CASSWGRGRETQYF. The DNA for the CDR3 is TGTGCCAGCAGTTGGGGCAGGGGCAGGGAGACCCAGTACTTC.